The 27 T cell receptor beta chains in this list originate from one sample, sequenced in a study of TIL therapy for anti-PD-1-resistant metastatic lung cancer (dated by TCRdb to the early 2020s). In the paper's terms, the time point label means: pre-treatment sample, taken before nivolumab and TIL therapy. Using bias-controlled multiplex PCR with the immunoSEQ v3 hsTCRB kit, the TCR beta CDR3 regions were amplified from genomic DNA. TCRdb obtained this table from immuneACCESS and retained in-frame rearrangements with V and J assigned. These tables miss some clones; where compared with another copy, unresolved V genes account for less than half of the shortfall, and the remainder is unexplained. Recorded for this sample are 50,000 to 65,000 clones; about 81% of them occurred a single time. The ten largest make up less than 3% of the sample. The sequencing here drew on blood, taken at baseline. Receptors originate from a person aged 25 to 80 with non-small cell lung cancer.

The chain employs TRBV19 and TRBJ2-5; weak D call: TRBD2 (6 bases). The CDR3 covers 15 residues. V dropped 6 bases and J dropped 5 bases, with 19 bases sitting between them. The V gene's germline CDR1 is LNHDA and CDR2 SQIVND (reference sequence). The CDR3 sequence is CASRELREPHETQYF. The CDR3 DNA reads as TGTGCCAGTAGGGAGTTACGGGAGCCTCACGAGACCCAGTACTTC.

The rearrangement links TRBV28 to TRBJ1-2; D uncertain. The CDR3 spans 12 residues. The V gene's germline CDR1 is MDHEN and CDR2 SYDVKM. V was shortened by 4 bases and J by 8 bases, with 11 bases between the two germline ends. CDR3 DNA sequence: TGTGCCAGCAGTTCAAGACAAGGCGGCTACACCTTC. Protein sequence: CASSSRQGGYTF.

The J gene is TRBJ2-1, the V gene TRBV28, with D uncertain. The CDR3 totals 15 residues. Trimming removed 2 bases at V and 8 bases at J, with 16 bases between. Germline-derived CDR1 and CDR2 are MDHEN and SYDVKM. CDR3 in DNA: TGTGCCAGCAGTTTACGGTCCCTCCCTACGGATGAGCAGTTCTTC. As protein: CASSLRSLPTDEQFF.

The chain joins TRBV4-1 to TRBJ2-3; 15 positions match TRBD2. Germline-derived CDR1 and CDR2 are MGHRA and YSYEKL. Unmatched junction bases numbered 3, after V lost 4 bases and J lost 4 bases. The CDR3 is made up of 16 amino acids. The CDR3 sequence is CASSPWTSGGADTQYF. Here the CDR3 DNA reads TGCGCCAGCAGCCCATGGACTAGCGGGGGGGCAGATACGCAGTATTTT.

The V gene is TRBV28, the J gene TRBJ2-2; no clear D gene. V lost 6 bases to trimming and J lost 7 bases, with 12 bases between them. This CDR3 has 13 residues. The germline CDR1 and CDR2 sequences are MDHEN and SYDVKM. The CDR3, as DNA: TGTGCCAGCAGCCCCGACGGTGTCGGGGAGCTGTTTTTT. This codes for CASSPDGVGELFF. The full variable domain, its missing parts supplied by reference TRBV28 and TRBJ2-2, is DVKVTQSSRYLVKRTGEKVFLECVQDMDHENMFWYRQDPGLGLRLIYFSYDVKMKEKGDIPEGYSVSREKKERFSLILESASTNQTSMYLCASSPDGVGELFFGEGSRLTVL.

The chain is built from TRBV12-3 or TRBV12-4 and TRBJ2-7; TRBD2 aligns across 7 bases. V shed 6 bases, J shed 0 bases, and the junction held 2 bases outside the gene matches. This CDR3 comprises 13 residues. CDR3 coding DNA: TGTGCCAGCAGGCTAGCGGACTCCTACGAGCAGTACTTC. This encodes CASRLADSYEQYF.

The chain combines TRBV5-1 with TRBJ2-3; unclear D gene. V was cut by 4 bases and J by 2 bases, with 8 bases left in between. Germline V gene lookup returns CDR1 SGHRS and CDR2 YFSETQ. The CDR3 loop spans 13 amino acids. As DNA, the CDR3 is TGCGCCAGCAGCCTGTCAGTCACAGATACGCAGTATTTT. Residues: CASSLSVTDTQYF.

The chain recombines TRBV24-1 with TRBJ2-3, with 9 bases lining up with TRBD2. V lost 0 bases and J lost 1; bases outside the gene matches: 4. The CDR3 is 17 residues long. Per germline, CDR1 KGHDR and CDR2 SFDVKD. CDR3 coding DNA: TGTGCCACCAGTGATTTGCCTAGCGGGGCGGGCACAGATACGCAGTATTTT. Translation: CATSDLPSGAGTDTQYF.

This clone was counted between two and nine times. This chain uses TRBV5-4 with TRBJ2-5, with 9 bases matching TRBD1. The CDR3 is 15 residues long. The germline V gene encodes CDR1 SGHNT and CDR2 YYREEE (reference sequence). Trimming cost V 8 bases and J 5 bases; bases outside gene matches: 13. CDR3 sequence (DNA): TGTGCCAGTATACCATGGGGACAGGGTTCCGAGACCCAGTACTTC. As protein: CASIPWGQGSETQYF. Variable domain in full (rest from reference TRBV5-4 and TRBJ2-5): ETGVTQSPTHLIKTRGQQVTLRCSSQSGHNTVSWYQQALGQGPQFIFQYYREEENGRGNFPPRFSGLQFPNYSSELNVNALELDDSALYLCASIPWGQGSETQYFGPGTRLLVL.

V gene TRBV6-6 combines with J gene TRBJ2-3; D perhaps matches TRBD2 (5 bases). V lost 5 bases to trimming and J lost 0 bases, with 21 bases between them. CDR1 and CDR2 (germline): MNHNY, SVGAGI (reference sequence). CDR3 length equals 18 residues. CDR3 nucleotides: TGTGCCAGCAGTCTCAAAGTAGTAGGACTTCTGAGCACAGATACGCAGTATTTT. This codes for CASSLKVVGLLSTDTQYF.

The CDR3 reads CATSDYTGPGELFF. In DNA form, the CDR3 reads TGTGCCACCAGTGATTATACAGGGCCCGGGGAGCTGTTTTTT. J is TRBJ2-2 and V is TRBV24-1, with D maybe TRBD1 (6 bases). V was pared by 2 bases and J by 6 bases, with 9 bases between. The length of the CDR3 is 14 residues. The germline V gene encodes CDR1 KGHDR and CDR2 SFDVKD.

This chain's CDR3 is CASSPGTDTEAFF. CDR3 bases: TGTGCCAGCAGCCCGGGGACAGACACTGAAGCTTTCTTT. The gene calls are TRBV5-6 and TRBJ1-1, with 7 bases that match TRBD1. The length of the CDR3 is 13 residues. V lost 4 bases to trimming and J lost 3 bases; unmatched junction nucleotides: 3. CDR1 SGHDT and CDR2 YYEEEE come from the germline V gene.

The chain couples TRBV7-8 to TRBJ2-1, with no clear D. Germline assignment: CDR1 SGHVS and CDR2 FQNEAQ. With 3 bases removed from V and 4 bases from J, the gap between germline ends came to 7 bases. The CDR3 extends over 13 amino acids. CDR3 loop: CASSLSGYNEQFF. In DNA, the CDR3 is TGTGCCAGCAGCTTGTCGGGTTACAATGAGCAGTTCTTC.

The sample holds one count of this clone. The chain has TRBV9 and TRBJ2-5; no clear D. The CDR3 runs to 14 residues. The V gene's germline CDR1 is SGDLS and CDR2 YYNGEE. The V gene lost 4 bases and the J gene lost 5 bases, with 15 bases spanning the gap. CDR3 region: CASSPKTGPETQYF. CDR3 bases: TGTGCCAGCAGCCCGAAGACTGGCCCGGAGACCCAGTACTTC.

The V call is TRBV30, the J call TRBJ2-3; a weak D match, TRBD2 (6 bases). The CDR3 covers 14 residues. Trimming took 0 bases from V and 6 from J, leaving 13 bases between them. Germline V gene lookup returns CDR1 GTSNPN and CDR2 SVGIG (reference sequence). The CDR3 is CAWSVLGGRDTQYF. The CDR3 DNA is TGTGCCTGGAGTGTACTTGGGGGGAGGGATACGCAGTATTTT.

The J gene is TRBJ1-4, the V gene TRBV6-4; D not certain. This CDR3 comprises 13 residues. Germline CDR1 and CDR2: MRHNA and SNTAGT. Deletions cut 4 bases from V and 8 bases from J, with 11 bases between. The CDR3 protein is CASSAGMGEKLFF. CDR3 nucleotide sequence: TGTGCCAGCAGTGCCGGGATGGGGGAAAAACTGTTTTTT.

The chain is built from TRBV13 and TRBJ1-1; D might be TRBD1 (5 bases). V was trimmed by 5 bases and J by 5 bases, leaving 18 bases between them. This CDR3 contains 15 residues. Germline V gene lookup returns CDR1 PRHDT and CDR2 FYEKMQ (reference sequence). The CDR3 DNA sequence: TGTGCCAGCAGCCGCGGAGACTCCGGGGGTACTGAAGCTTTCTTT. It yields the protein CASSRGDSGGTEAFF.

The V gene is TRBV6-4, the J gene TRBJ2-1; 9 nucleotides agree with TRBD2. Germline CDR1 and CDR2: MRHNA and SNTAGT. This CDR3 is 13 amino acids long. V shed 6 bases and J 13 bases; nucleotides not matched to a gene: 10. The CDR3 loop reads CASSEKTGTSQFF. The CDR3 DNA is TGTGCCAGCAGCGAGAAAACCGGGACTAGCCAGTTCTTC.

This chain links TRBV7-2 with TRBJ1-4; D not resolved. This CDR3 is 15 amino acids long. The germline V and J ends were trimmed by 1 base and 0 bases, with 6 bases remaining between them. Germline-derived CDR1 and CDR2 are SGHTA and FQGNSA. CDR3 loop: CASSLGTATNEKLFF. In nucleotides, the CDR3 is TGTGCCAGCAGCTTAGGCACAGCAACTAATGAAAAACTGTTTTTT. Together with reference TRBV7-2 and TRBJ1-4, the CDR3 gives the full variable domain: GAGVSQSPSNKVTEKGKDVELRCDPISGHTALYWYRQSLGQGLEFLIYFQGNSAPDKSGLPSDRFSAERTGGSVSTLTIQRTQQEDSAVYLCASSLGTATNEKLFFGSGTQLSVL.

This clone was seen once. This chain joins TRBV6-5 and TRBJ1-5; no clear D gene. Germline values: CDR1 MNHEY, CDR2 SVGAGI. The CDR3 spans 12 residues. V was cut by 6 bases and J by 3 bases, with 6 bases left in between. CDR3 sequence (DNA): TGTGCCAGCAGCGCCCCCAATCAGCCCCAGCATTTT. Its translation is CASSAPNQPQHF.

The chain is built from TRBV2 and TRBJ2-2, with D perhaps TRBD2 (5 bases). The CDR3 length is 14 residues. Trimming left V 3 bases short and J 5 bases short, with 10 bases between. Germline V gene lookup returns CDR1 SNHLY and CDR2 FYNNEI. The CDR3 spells CASSDRESTGELFF. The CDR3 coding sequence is TGTGCCAGCAGTGATCGGGAATCGACCGGGGAGCTGTTTTTT.

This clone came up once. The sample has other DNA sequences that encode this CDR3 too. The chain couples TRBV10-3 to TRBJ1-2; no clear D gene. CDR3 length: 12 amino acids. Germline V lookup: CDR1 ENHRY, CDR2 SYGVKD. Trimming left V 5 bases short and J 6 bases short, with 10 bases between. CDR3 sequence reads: CAISNGINGYTF. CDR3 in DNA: TGTGCCATCAGTAACGGGATTAATGGCTACACCTTC.

DNA for the CDR3: TGTGCCAGCAGCCCTCGGGCTAGAACCTCCTACGAGCAGTACTTC. It is translated as CASSPRARTSYEQYF. The V gene is TRBV5-8, the J gene TRBJ2-7; no clear D gene. The germline V gene encodes CDR1 SGHTS and CDR2 YDEGEE. The CDR3 is 15 amino acids. Trimming removed 4 bases at V and 0 bases at J, with 14 bases between.

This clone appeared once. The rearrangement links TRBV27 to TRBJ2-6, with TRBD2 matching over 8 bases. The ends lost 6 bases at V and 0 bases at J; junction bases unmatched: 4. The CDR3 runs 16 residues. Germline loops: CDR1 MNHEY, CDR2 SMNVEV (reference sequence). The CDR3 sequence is CASRGGGSSGANVLTF. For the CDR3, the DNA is TGTGCCAGCAGAGGCGGGGGGTCCTCTGGGGCCAACGTCCTGACTTTC.

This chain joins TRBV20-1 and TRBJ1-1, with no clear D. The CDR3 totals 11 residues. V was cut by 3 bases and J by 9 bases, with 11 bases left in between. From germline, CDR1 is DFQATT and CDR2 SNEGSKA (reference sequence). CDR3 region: CSASWRDQAFF. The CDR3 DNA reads TGCAGTGCTAGCTGGCGGGATCAAGCTTTCTTT.

The CDR3 DNA is TGTGCCAGTAGGAGGACTAGCGGGGGTGGGGAGACCCAGTACTTC. The encoded protein is CASRRTSGGGETQYF. The chain couples TRBV19 to TRBJ2-5, with 13 bases that match TRBD2. CDR1 and CDR2 (germline): LNHDA, SQIVND (reference sequence). Trimming cost V 6 bases and J 5 bases; bases outside gene matches: 6. The CDR3 extends over 15 amino acids.

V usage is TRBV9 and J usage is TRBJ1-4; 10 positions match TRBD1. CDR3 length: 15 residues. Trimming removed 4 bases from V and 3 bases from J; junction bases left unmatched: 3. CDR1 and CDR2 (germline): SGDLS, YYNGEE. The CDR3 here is CASSLGTGANEKLFF. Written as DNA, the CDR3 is TGTGCCAGCAGCTTGGGGACAGGGGCTAATGAAAAACTGTTTTTT.